This TCR beta chain was sequenced during a study of T cell responses to AZD1222 COVID-19 vaccine (dated by TCRdb to the early 2020s). Broadly, across the study: AZD1222 recipients with second doses at about 4 weeks or about 12 weeks were pooled, because spike-specific TCR depth and breadth did not differ between schedules. Trial participants were enrolled by age into subgroups of 18-55, 56-69 and 70-plus years, and about 150, 27 and 61 TCR-sequenced participants, respectively, were included in these subgroups. TCR sequencing covered about 230 trial participants: 200 to 210 given two doses of AZD1222 and around 26 given two doses of MenACWY control vaccine. Summary of the overall study and its limitations: Participants were mostly white British, with more females than males. The authors suggested clonal diversity may have been underestimated. Conclusions about previously exposed vaccinees are limited because only six or seven AZD1222 recipients were SARS-CoV-2 seropositive at baseline. After two AZD1222 doses, both the breadth and the depth of spike-specific TCRs were significantly higher than at day 0 and than in MenACWY recipients. The 56-69-year group was small, and its depth increase did not reach significance, likely because of low power. No day 14 peak-response samples were available, so repertoires were characterized only after the peak T cell response. CD4 TCRs associated with the vaccine covered the entire spike protein, and the dominant responses were in regions 160-218 and 743-854. Reportedly, almost half of the unique spike-specific TCRs recognized epitopes lying outside the regions that are mutated in the B.1.351 and B.1.1.7 variants.

V was cut back by 7 bases and J by 5 bases, leaving a gap of 18 bases between them. CDR3 length: 14 amino acids, cysteine to phenylalanine. The retained sequence is limited to the CDR3, 42 bases, with the frame set at the first base. CDR1 and CDR2, per the germline V gene, are SGHVS and FQNEAQ. This sample's time point label indicates: baseline before first vaccination. Samples from vaccinated people were obtained from the UK trials COV001 and COV002, which included a single-blind randomized controlled phase 2/3 trial of AZD1222 (ChAdOx1 nCoV-19) in healthy adults. For TCRbeta chain sequencing, PBMC samples were collected from trial participants at day 0 and at day 28 after the second dose. In this sample, this clone turned up a few times. Its antigen is unknown. Nothing much larger sits one base from this clone, and base qualities are not available. The CDR3 regions of human TCRbeta chains were analyzed by immunosequencing. The authors processed their data as follows. TCRs in the repertoires were compared against a reference library of SARS-CoV-2-specific TCRs that had been generated with the MIRA antigen-specificity platform. Breadth was defined as the fraction of unique TCRs that were SARS-CoV-2-associated. Depth was defined as the fraction of total T cells that were SARS-CoV-2-associated. Using the MIRA data, each spike-specific TCR was assigned both to the spike region to which the TCR was reactive and to a CD4 or CD8 class. Log10-transformed breadth and depth values were compared by one-way ANOVA with Sidak's multiple comparisons tests. TCRdb took over this immuneACCESS table, retaining in-frame rearrangements with V and J assigned. Such tables are incomplete; in checked studies, under half of the missing clones stem from an unresolved V gene, and the remainder is unexplained. For V, J and clone size, that table is used; D and trimming come from the DNA. For this sample the table gives 95,000 to 150,000 clones, of which approximately 85% were detected only once. The top ten hold 9.4% of the sample.

Sequenced here: peripheral blood, sampled on day 0 of AZD1222 vaccination. This TCR was recovered from an adult in good health. The chain links TRBV7-8 with TRBJ2-7; too little of a D gene remains to name it. The DNA is as follows: TGTGCCAGCAAAAACTCACCGGACCGGGACGAGCAGTACTTC. The translation is CASKNSPDRDEQYF.